This T cell receptor (beta chain) was documented in a study of glioma-infiltrating T cells after dendritic cell vaccination. About the research overall: At biweekly intervals, patients got three intradermal dendritic cell vaccine injections.

This CDR3 spans 15 amino acids. Germline V lookup: CDR1 MNHNS, CDR2 SASEGT. V was pared by 8 bases and J by 1 base, with 17 bases between. Produced via immunoSEQ multiplex PCR; TCRdb's table is partial and in-frame only. The top ten hold roughly 14% of the sample, which has around 89,000 clones, around 84% seen once. The sequence derives from a human donor with glioblastoma. The chain uses TRBV6-1 and TRBJ2-5, with a tentative D call TRBD1 (7 bases). The sample consisted of blood, taken before dendritic cell vaccination. CDR3: CASSLGGGLQETQYF. The CDR3 DNA reads TGTGCCAGCTCCTTAGGAGGGGGCCTCCAAGAGACCCAGTACTTC.